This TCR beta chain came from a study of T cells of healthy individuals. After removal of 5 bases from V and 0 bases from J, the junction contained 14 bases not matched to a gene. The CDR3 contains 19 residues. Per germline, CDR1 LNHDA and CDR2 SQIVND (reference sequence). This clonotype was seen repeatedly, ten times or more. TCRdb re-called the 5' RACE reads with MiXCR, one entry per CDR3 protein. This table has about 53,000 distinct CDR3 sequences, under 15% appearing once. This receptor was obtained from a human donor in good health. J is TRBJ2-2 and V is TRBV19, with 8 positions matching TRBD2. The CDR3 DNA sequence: TGTGCCAGTAGTGTTGGCGCGGGGGGTGACCTCGCGAACACCGGGGAGCTGTTTTTT. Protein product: CASSVGAGGDLANTGELFF.